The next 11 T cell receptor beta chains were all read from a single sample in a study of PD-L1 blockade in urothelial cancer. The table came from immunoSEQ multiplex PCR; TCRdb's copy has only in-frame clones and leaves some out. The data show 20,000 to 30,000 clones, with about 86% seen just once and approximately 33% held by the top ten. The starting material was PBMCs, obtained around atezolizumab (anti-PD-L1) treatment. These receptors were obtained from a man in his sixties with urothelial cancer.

CDR3 DNA: TGTGCCAGCAGTTACGGGGCCTTGGACATTCAGTACTTC. Translated, it gives CASSYGALDIQYF. The chain employs TRBV6-5 and TRBJ2-4, with TRBD1 as a possible D gene (5 bases). The CDR3 contains 13 residues. CDR1 is MNHEY, CDR2 SVGAGI, per germline. Trimming shortened V by 2 bases and J by 8 bases, and 10 bases separated the two germline ends.

The CDR3 sequence is CASSHDGGRTGELFF. In DNA form, the CDR3 reads TGCGCCAGCAGCCACGACGGTGGGAGGACCGGGGAGCTGTTTTTT. The chain couples TRBV5-1 to TRBJ2-2; TRBD2 might be the D (6 bases). Germline CDR1 and CDR2: SGHRS and YFSETQ. This CDR3 contains 15 residues. V lost 4 bases, J lost 5 bases, and 15 bases lay in between.

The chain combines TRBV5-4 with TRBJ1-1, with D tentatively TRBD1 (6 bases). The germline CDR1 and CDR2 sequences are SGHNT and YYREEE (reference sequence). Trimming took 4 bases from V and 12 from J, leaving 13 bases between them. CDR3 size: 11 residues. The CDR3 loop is CASSGDRRTFF. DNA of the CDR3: TGTGCCAGCAGCGGCGACAGGAGAACTTTCTTT.

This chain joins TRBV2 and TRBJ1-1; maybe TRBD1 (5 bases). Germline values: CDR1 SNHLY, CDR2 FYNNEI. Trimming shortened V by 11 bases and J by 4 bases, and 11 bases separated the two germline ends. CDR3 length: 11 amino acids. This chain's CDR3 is CAGTGATEAFF. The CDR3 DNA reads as TGTGCCGGAACAGGAGCCACTGAAGCTTTCTTT.

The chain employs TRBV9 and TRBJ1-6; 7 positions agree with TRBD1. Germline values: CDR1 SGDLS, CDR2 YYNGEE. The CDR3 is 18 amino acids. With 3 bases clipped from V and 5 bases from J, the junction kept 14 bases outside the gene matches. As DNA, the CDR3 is TGTGCCAGCAGCGCCTCCGGGGGACAGACAACCAATAATTCACCCCTCCACTTT. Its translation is CASSASGGQTTNNSPLHF.

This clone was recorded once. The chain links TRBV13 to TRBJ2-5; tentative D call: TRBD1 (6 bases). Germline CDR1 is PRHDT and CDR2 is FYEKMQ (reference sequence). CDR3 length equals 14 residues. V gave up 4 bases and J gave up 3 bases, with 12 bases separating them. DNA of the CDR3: TGTGCCAGCAGCTCCCGGACAGCCAAAGAGACCCAGTACTTC. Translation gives CASSSRTAKETQYF.

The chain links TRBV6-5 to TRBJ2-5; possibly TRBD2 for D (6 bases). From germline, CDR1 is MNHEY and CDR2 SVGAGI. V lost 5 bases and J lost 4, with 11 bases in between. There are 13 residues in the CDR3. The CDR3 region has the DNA TGTGCCAGCAGTACGAGGAGGGTAGAGACCCAGTACTTC. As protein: CASSTRRVETQYF.

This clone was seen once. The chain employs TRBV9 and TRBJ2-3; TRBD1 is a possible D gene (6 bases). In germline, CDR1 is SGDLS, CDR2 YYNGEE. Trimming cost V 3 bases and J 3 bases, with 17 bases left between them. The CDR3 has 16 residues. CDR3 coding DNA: TGTGCCAGCAGCGCCTCGAGGGGGAAGGGGACAGATACGCAGTATTTT. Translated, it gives CASSASRGKGTDTQYF.

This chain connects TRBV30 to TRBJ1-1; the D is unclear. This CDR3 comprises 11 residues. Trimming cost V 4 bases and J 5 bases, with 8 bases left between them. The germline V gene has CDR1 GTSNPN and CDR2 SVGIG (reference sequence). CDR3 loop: CAWNWRTEAFF. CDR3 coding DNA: TGTGCCTGGAACTGGAGGACTGAAGCTTTCTTT.

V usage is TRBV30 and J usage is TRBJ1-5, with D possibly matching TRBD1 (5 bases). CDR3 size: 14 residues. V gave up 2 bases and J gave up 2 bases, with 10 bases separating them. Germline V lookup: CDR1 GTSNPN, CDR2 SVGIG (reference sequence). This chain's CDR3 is CAWSNSRGNQPQHF. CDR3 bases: TGTGCCTGGAGTAACAGCAGGGGCAATCAGCCCCAGCATTTT.

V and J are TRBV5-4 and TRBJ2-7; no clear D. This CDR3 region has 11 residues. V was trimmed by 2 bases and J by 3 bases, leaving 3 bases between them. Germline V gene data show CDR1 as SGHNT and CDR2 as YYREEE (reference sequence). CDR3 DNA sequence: TGTGCCAGCAGCTTACACTACGAGCAGTACTTC. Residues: CASSLHYEQYF.